The rows below give T cell receptor beta chains drawn from one sample of a study of read filtering for tumor transcriptome and immune sequencing. From the reads, TCRdb called clonotypes with MiXCR, one entry per CDR3 protein. Altogether about 58,000 distinct CDR3 sequences are present, over 9% being singletons, with the ten largest covering 16%. Sequencing used a population of CD138-negative cells sorted from bone marrow. These receptors were obtained from a donor at least 40 years old with multiple myeloma. The CDR3 runs from the conserved cysteine through the conserved F or W. D genes are given only for firm matches. Where a row states a size, it is once, few, many or the class of an expanded clone; other rows omit it.

clone_size d_call j_call v_call cdr3_nt cdr3_aa
many TRBD2 TRBJ2-2 TRBV29-1 TGCAGCGTTGATATGGGCGGGGGGATGATCGGGGAGCTGTTTTTT CSVDMGGGMIGELFF
many NA TRBJ2-1 TRBV11-2 TGTGCCAGCAGCTTGCAGGGGGGCTACAATGAGCAGTTCTTC CASSLQGGYNEQFF
NA NA TRBJ2-2 TRBV12-3/TRBV12-4 TGTGCCAGCAGTTTAGCGCAGAGCGGGGAGCTGTTTTTT CASSLAQSGELFF
NA TRBD2 TRBJ2-6 TRBV12-5 TGTGCTAGTGCCCGGGGGGAGGTGGGCTCTTCGGCCAACGTCCTGACTTTC CASARGEVGSSANVLTF
few NA TRBJ2-2 TRBV10-3 TGTGCCATCAGTGACAAGGGACTTACGAACACCGGGGAGCTGTTTTTT CAISDKGLTNTGELFF
many TRBD1 TRBJ1-1 TRBV3-1 TGTGCCAGCAGCCCACGACAGGGAAAGACTGAAGCTTTCTTT CASSPRQGKTEAFF
NA NA TRBJ2-1 TRBV12-3/TRBV12-4 TGTGCCAGCAGTTCGATGGCCCCGGTAAACGATGAGCAGTTCTTC CASSSMAPVNDEQFF
many NA TRBJ1-5 TRBV6-5 TGTGCCAGCAGAGGACCGCTTAACAATCAGCCCCAGCATTTT CASRGPLNNQPQHF
many NA TRBJ2-6 TRBV10-1 TGCGCCAGCAGTGCGGGGTCTGGGGCCAACGTCCTGACTTTC CASSAGSGANVLTF
few NA TRBJ2-5 TRBV20-1 TGCAGTGTTGTCTCAGAGACCCAGTACTTC CSVVSETQYF
NA NA TRBJ2-2 TRBV14 TGTGCCAGCAGCCAAGACTGGGGTAGGGTCGCCGGGGAGCTGTTTTTT CASSQDWGRVAGELFF
many NA TRBJ1-5 TRBV5-6 TGTGCCAGCACCGCCTACCGGCATAGCAATCAGCCCCAGCATTTT CASTAYRHSNQPQHF
many NA TRBJ1-1 TRBV10-3 TGTGCCATCCGACGGGGGTTGACCAACACTGAAGCTTTCTTT CAIRRGLTNTEAFF
NA NA TRBJ2-2 TRBV7-6 TGTGCCAGCTCGGCCGTACTAAACACCGGGGAGCTGTTTTTT CASSAVLNTGELFF
many NA TRBJ2-1 TRBV11-2 TGTGCCAGCAGCTTAGATGCAGGGCGTAAGAAGTTCTTC CASSLDAGRKKFF
many NA TRBJ2-5 TRBV3-1 TGTGCCAGCAGCCTCCTAGGTGCTGGGGGAGAGACCCAGTACTTC CASSLLGAGGETQYF
NA NA TRBJ2-1 TRBV7-6 TGTGCCAGCAGCTTAGGTATCCGGGGCGGACAGACCAATGAGCAGTTCTTC CASSLGIRGGQTNEQFF
many NA TRBJ2-3 TRBV6-1 TGTGCCAGCAGTGGACAGCCAGATACGCAGTATTTT CASSGQPDTQYF
many TRBD2 TRBJ2-2 TRBV28 TGTGCCAGCAGAACGGGACTAGCACTGAACACCGGGGAGCTGTTTTTT CASRTGLALNTGELFF
many NA TRBJ2-7 TRBV7-9 TGTGCCAGCACCGGGGTAGCCTACGAGCAGTACTTC CASTGVAYEQYF
NA NA TRBJ2-1 TRBV10-1 NA CASSESVGQGARSPFF
NA TRBD2 TRBJ2-3 TRBV6-6 TGTGCCAGCAGCCTTACTAGCGGGGGGCCAGTTAGCACAGATACGCAGTATTTT CASSLTSGGPVSTDTQYF
many NA TRBJ1-1 TRBV2 TGTGCCAGCAAATACCGCAGTAGCACTGAAGCTTTCTTT CASKYRSSTEAFF
few NA TRBJ2-5 TRBV5-6 TGTGCCAGCAGCCGTCCGGGGTGGGTGACCCAGTACTTC CASSRPGWVTQYF
few NA TRBJ1-1 TRBV18 TGTGCCAGCTCACCACCGACGAGGGGGGCTTTCTTT CASSPPTRGAFF
many NA TRBJ2-2 TRBV7-2 TGTGCCAGCAGCTTAGGGCGCTGGGGCGGGGAGCTGTTTTTT CASSLGRWGGELFF
NA NA TRBJ1-5 TRBV10-3 TGTGCCATCAGTGTACAGAATAGCAATCAGCCCCAGCATTTT CAISVQNSNQPQHF
many NA TRBJ1-4 TRBV7-9 TGTGCCAGCAGCGACGTGGGAAGGGGCGGTAATGAAAAACTGTTTTTT CASSDVGRGGNEKLFF
many NA TRBJ2-3 TRBV6-1 TGTGCCAGCAGTGAAGAGGGAGATACGCAGTATTTT CASSEEGDTQYF
few TRBD1 TRBJ1-3 TRBV11-2 TGTGCCAGCAGCACCGGACAGGGGGCGACCGGAAACACCATATATTTT CASSTGQGATGNTIYF
few TRBD1 TRBJ2-3 TRBV5-1 TGCGCCAGCAGCTTGGACAGGGGGACAGATACGCAGTATTTT CASSLDRGTDTQYF
many NA TRBJ2-3 TRBV11-2 TGTGCCAGCAGCTTAGTGGTGGGCGCTCCAGATACGCAGTATTTT CASSLVVGAPDTQYF
many NA TRBJ2-7 TRBV24-1 TGTGCCACCAGTGACAGAGCTGAGCTGGACGAGCAGTACTTC CATSDRAELDEQYF
many TRBD1 TRBJ1-1 TRBV3-1 TGTGCCAGCAGCTCCACGGACAGGGACACTGAAGCTTTCTTT CASSSTDRDTEAFF
many NA TRBJ2-2 TRBV10-1 TGCGCCAGCAGTGAGAAGTATACCGGGGAGCTGTTTTTT CASSEKYTGELFF
once NA TRBJ1-4 TRBV4-1 TGCGCCAGCAGCCTAGGACGACCTAATGAGAAACTGTTTTTT CASSLGRPNEKLFF
many TRBD1 TRBJ2-1 TRBV11-3 TGTGCCAGCAGTTCTGGACAGGGCCATGAGCAGTTCTTC CASSSGQGHEQFF
many NA TRBJ1-5 TRBV7-9 TGTGCCAGCAGCAAGGGGGGGTTGACTGATCAGCCCCAGCATTTT CASSKGGLTDQPQHF
many NA TRBJ2-7 TRBV4-1 TGCGCCAGCAGCCTACAGGGCCGGAAGTTATACGAGCAGTACTTC CASSLQGRKLYEQYF
many NA TRBJ2-7 TRBV6-5 TGTGCCAGCAGTTACGCCTACTCCTACGAGCAGTACTTC CASSYAYSYEQYF
NA NA TRBJ2-2 TRBV20-1 TGCGGTGCTAGTTTGGGGGGTAACACCGGGGAGCTGTTTTTT CGASLGGNTGELFF
many TRBD1 TRBJ1-5 TRBV20-1 TGCAGTGCCGGACGGGGGACAGGGAGGATCCAGCCCCAGCATTTT CSAGRGTGRIQPQHF
many NA TRBJ2-1 TRBV9 TGTGCCAGCAGCGTAGCATTAAGGAATGAGCAGTTCTTC CASSVALRNEQFF
many NA TRBJ2-7 TRBV18 TGTGCCAGCTCCCCCCCTACGAACAGGGACGAGCAGTACTTC CASSPPTNRDEQYF
many NA TRBJ1-6 TRBV4-1 TGCGCCAGCAGCCGTAACCGTGTGGGCTCCTATAATTCACCCCTCCACTTT CASSRNRVGSYNSPLHF
many NA TRBJ1-1 TRBV3-1 TGTGCCAGCAGCCTCGGGGGCAGATTGGGGGCTTTCTTT CASSLGGRLGAFF
many NA TRBJ2-5 TRBV11-2 TGTGCCAGCAGCTTCGGCGTTTACCAAGAGACCCAGTACTTC CASSFGVYQETQYF